The 31 T cell receptor beta chains in this list originate from one sample, sequenced in a study of T cell changes during pregnancy in multiple sclerosis. The repertoire was sequenced with immunoSEQ multiplex PCR; TCRdb's copy has only in-frame clones and lacks some. Of 50,000 to 70,000 clones listed, about 91% are singletons. Material: peripheral blood, obtained in the first trimester of pregnancy. Receptor source: a female donor with multiple sclerosis, enrolled in a pregnancy study.

A word on this clone: A read error may produce the germline difference seen at one junction end. V and J are TRBV5-8 and TRBJ2-4; 9 bases line up with TRBD1. The CDR3 has 14 amino acids. Germline V CDR1 and CDR2: SGHTS, YDEGEE. CDR3 amino acids: CASSLFLGTGFADF. In nucleotides, the CDR3 is TGTGCCAGCAGCTTGTTTCTTGGGACAGGGTTCGCGGACTTC.

The chain couples TRBV4-1 to TRBJ2-3; TRBD2 matches 9 bases. Germline values: CDR1 MGHRA, CDR2 YSYEKL. The CDR3 spans 16 residues. The V gene end was trimmed by 0 bases and the J gene end by 6 bases; junction bases not matched to a gene: 7. The CDR3 spells CASSQDGSGGRDTQYF. The CDR3, as DNA: TGCGCCAGCAGCCAAGATGGGAGCGGGGGGCGGGATACGCAGTATTTT.

V usage is TRBV27 and J usage is TRBJ1-1; D gene unclear. This CDR3 region has 13 residues. Germline CDR1 and CDR2: MNHEY and SMNVEV (reference sequence). The V end was cut by 3 bases, the J end by 1 base, with 6 bases between. CDR3 in amino acids: CASSFSENTEAFF. Here the CDR3 DNA reads TGTGCCAGCAGTTTTTCAGAGAACACTGAAGCTTTCTTT.

The chain carries TRBV5-1 and TRBJ1-2, with TRBD1 matching 9 bases. Germline V gene sequence: CDR1 SGHRS, CDR2 YFSETQ. The ends lost 3 bases at V and 3 bases at J; junction bases unmatched: 9. The CDR3 extends over 16 amino acids. The CDR3 here is CASSSGSTGGDYGYTF. In nucleotides, the CDR3 is TGCGCCAGCAGCTCAGGGTCGACAGGGGGGGACTATGGCTACACCTTC.

This chain uses TRBV5-1 with TRBJ1-1; TRBD1 aligns across 7 bases. The CDR3 length is 15 residues. Germline loops: CDR1 SGHRS, CDR2 YFSETQ. Trimming cost V 3 bases and J 5 bases; bases outside gene matches: 10. The DNA of the CDR3 is TGCGCCAGCAGCTCCGCCTTTACAGGGGTTACTGAAGCTTTCTTT. It translates to CASSSAFTGVTEAFF.

The chain employs TRBV7-3 and TRBJ2-2; 7 bases map to TRBD2. Germline V gene sequence: CDR1 SGHTA, CDR2 FQGTGA. The CDR3 runs to 15 residues. Trimming at V came to 2 bases and at J to 0 bases, leaving 0 bases not matched to a gene. The CDR3 reads CASSLGGANTGELFF. The CDR3 DNA is TGTGCCAGCAGCTTAGGGGGGGCGAACACCGGGGAGCTGTTTTTT.

This chain joins TRBV5-4 and TRBJ1-2; tentatively, D is TRBD1 (5 bases). CDR1 is SGHNT, CDR2 YYREEE, per germline (reference sequence). The CDR3 length is 13 residues. Trimming took 4 bases from V and 2 from J, leaving 9 bases between them. In DNA form, the CDR3 reads TGTGCCAGCAGCCCAAGGGGCAACTATGGCTACACCTTC. Protein: CASSPRGNYGYTF. Filled out from reference TRBV5-4 and TRBJ1-2, the complete variable domain reads ETGVTQSPTHLIKTRGQQVTLRCSSQSGHNTVSWYQQALGQGPQFIFQYYREEENGRGNFPPRFSGLQFPNYSSELNVNALELDDSALYLCASSPRGNYGYTFGSGTRLTVV.

J is TRBJ1-1 and V is TRBV6-1; 7 positions agree with TRBD1. V trimming: 7 bases; J trimming: 9 bases; junction bases outside the gene matches: 8. Germline V gene lookup returns CDR1 MNHNS and CDR2 SASEGT. CDR3 length: 12 residues. This CDR3 reads CASTPGDSKAFF. The CDR3 DNA reads as TGTGCCAGCACCCCTGGGGACAGCAAAGCTTTCTTT.

This clone was seen just once. The J gene is TRBJ2-7, the V gene TRBV5-6; a weak D match, TRBD1 (5 bases). Germline V gene sequence: CDR1 SGHDT, CDR2 YYEEEE. V lost 4 bases, J lost 3 bases, and 14 bases lay in between. The length of the CDR3 is 14 residues. Written as DNA, the CDR3 is TGTGCCAGCAGCCCTCCTAAGGGGATCTACGAGCAGTACTTC. Translation gives CASSPPKGIYEQYF. The full variable domain, rest sourced from reference TRBV5-6 and TRBJ2-7, is DAGVTQSPTHLIKTRGQQVTLRCSPKSGHDTVSWYQQALGQGPQFIFQYYEEEERQRGNFPDRFSGHQFPNYSSELNVNALLLGDSALYLCASSPPKGIYEQYFGPGTRLTVT.

This chain connects TRBV27 to TRBJ2-2; 7 bases agree with TRBD2. V trimming: 5 bases; J trimming: 6 bases; junction bases outside the gene matches: 12. There are 16 residues in the CDR3. Germline CDR1 reads MNHEY; CDR2 reads SMNVEV (reference sequence). CDR3 sequence (DNA): TGTGCCAGCAGTCCCGTTTGGGGGGGGGAAGCCGGGGAGCTGTTTTTT. It is translated as CASSPVWGGEAGELFF.

The J gene is TRBJ2-7, the V gene TRBV2; TRBD1 matches at 10 bases. Germline lookup yields CDR1 SNHLY and CDR2 FYNNEI. J gave up 4 bases and V 4 bases, and 7 bases lay outside the gene matches. This CDR3 comprises 15 residues. The CDR3 DNA follows: TGTGCCAGCAGTGGGGCCCGGACAGGGGGTTACGAGCAGTACTTC. Protein product: CASSGARTGGYEQYF.

Only one count was recorded for this clone. This chain joins TRBV5-1 and TRBJ2-5, with 10 bases identical to TRBD1. V lost 9 bases, J lost 2 bases, and 7 bases stayed unmatched. CDR3 length equals 14 residues. The germline gives CDR1 SGHRS, CDR2 YFSETQ. In DNA, the CDR3 is TGCGCCACCGGGACAGGGGACCAACAAGAGACCCAGTACTTC. Protein sequence: CATGTGDQQETQYF. Full variable domain (remainder filled in from reference TRBV5-1 and TRBJ2-5): KAGVTQTPRYLIKTRGQQVTLSCSPISGHRSVSWYQQTPGQGLQFLFEYFSETQRNKGNFPGRFSGRQFSNSRSEMNVSTLELGDSALYLCATGTGDQQETQYFGPGTRLLVL.

The V gene is TRBV5-4, the J gene TRBJ2-7; D unclear. The germline gives CDR1 SGHNT, CDR2 YYREEE (reference sequence). There are 15 residues in the CDR3. The V end lost 6 bases, the J end lost 1 base, and 17 bases lay between the germline ends. The CDR3 DNA sequence: TGTGCCAGCACTCAAGGCCCCCGAGGATCCTACGAGCAGTACTTC. Translated, it gives CASTQGPRGSYEQYF.

The chain carries TRBV27 and TRBJ1-1; the match to TRBD1 covers 7 bases. Trimming cost V 5 bases and J 4 bases; bases outside gene matches: 7. The CDR3 consists of 14 residues. Germline CDR1 and CDR2: MNHEY and SMNVEV (reference sequence). The CDR3: CASSTRGTVTEAFF. The CDR3 nucleotides read TGTGCCAGCAGTACCAGGGGGACGGTCACTGAAGCTTTCTTT.

The chain uses TRBV6-5 and TRBJ1-5; 8 bases map to TRBD1. The CDR3 has 15 amino acids. V gave up 4 bases and J gave up 9 bases; unmatched junction bases: 11. The V gene's germline CDR1 is MNHEY and CDR2 SVGAGI. CDR3 sequence reads: CASSSLGQGGRPQHF. As DNA, the CDR3 is TGTGCCAGCAGTTCCTTAGGACAGGGCGGCCGGCCCCAGCATTTT.

V is TRBV29-1 and J is TRBJ2-5, with 7 bases lining up with TRBD1. V gave up 3 bases and J gave up 11 bases; unmatched junction bases: 9. CDR3 length: 12 residues. The germline V gene encodes CDR1 SQVTM and CDR2 ANQGSEA. For the CDR3, the DNA is TGCAGCGTTGAGGTGCAGGGGGTACGGCAGTACTTC. Encoded protein: CSVEVQGVRQYF.

This sequence joins TRBV2 and TRBJ2-2; no definite D call. Looked up from germline, CDR1 is SNHLY and CDR2 is FYNNEI. This CDR3 comprises 11 residues. Between the trimmed V and J ends, which lost 7 bases and 3 bases, there was a span of 3 bases. This chain's CDR3 is CASTYTGELFF. The DNA for the CDR3 is TGTGCCAGCACTTACACCGGGGAGCTGTTTTTT.

The chain is built from TRBV27 and TRBJ1-4; D is unresolved. Trimming stripped 4 bases from V and 14 bases from J, with 17 bases between. The germline CDR1 and CDR2 sequences are MNHEY and SMNVEV (reference sequence). The CDR3 has 13 residues. The CDR3 reads CASSSGPSTGLFF. The CDR3 region has the DNA TGTGCCAGCAGTTCCGGGCCCTCCACGGGGCTGTTTTTT.

The chain links TRBV4-1 to TRBJ2-1; the D gene is possibly TRBD1 (5 bases). The CDR3 is 12 residues long. Germline assignment: CDR1 MGHRA and CDR2 YSYEKL. Trimming left V 0 bases short and J 14 bases short, with 11 bases between. The CDR3 DNA sequence: TGCGCCAGCAGCCAAGATTTGGGGCAGGAGTTCTTC. It yields the protein CASSQDLGQEFF.

CDR3 in DNA: TGTGCCAGCAGCTTAAGGGGGAGCGGGGGGCTCTCCAATGAGCAGTTCTTC. It yields the protein CASSLRGSGGLSNEQFF. This sequence joins TRBV7-3 and TRBJ2-1; 9 bases line up with TRBD2. This CDR3 contains 17 residues. V shed 1 base and J 6 bases; nucleotides not matched to a gene: 10. CDR1 and CDR2 from the germline V gene are SGHTA and FQGTGA.

V is TRBV29-1 and J is TRBJ1-4; D perhaps matches TRBD1 (5 bases). With 6 bases removed from V and 3 bases from J, the gap between germline ends came to 8 bases. Germline V lookup: CDR1 SQVTM, CDR2 ANQGSEA. The CDR3 runs 12 residues. Written as DNA, the CDR3 is TGCAGCGTGGGGCATCCTAATGAAAAACTGTTTTTT. This encodes CSVGHPNEKLFF.

V gene TRBV6-5 combines with J gene TRBJ2-7; maybe TRBD2 (5 bases). Trimming stripped 0 bases from V and 5 bases from J, with 11 bases between. CDR3 length equals 14 residues. The germline CDR1 and CDR2 sequences are MNHEY and SVGAGI. The CDR3 DNA is TGTGCCAGCAGTTACTCGACGCCCGGGAACGAGCAGTACTTC. The encoded protein is CASSYSTPGNEQYF.

The chain recombines TRBV19 with TRBJ2-7; 11 bases agree with TRBD2. Germline V gene sequence: CDR1 LNHDA, CDR2 SQIVND (reference sequence). The CDR3 has 16 residues. V lost 5 bases and J lost 2; bases outside the gene matches: 8. Here the CDR3 DNA reads TGTGCCAGTAGTGTCGGACTAGCGGGTCTCCCCTACGAGCAGTACTTC. This encodes CASSVGLAGLPYEQYF.

The gene calls are TRBV29-1 and TRBJ1-5; D ambiguous. This CDR3 comprises 16 residues. V was cut by 5 bases and J by 0 bases, with 17 bases left in between. CDR1 and CDR2 from the germline V gene are SQVTM and ANQGSEA. The CDR3 DNA is TGCAGCGTTCCAGAAATACCTTATATTAGCAATCAGCCCCAGCATTTT. Translation gives CSVPEIPYISNQPQHF.

The rearrangement links TRBV4-3 to TRBJ1-2; TRBD1 matches 9 bases. Trimming at V came to 5 bases and at J to 8 bases, leaving 12 bases not matched to a gene. The CDR3 consists of 15 residues. CDR1 is LGHNA, CDR2 YSLEER, per germline. The CDR3 DNA sequence: TGCGCCAGCAGCGACCTCGGGACAGGGTTTAGGGGCTACACCTTC. This translates into CASSDLGTGFRGYTF.

The genes are TRBV5-1 and TRBJ2-7; TRBD2 might be the D (6 bases). Per the germline V gene, CDR1 is SGHRS and CDR2 is YFSETQ. V was trimmed by 5 bases and J by 3 bases, leaving 15 bases between them. This CDR3 region has 14 residues. CDR3: CASSLATLHYEQYF. The CDR3 DNA sequence: TGCGCCAGCAGTCTAGCGACACTCCACTACGAGCAGTACTTC.

This chain uses TRBV6-5 with TRBJ1-5; TRBD1 might be the D (5 bases). The CDR3 sequence is 15 residues long. Deletions cut 6 bases from V and 0 bases from J, with 12 bases between. The germline V gene encodes CDR1 MNHEY and CDR2 SVGAGI. As DNA, the CDR3 is TGTGCCAGCAGGTCAGGGCCATATAGCAATCAGCCCCAGCATTTT. Its translation is CASRSGPYSNQPQHF.

The chain's CDR3 is CASSLSGGTYEQYF. The CDR3 nucleotides read TGCGCCAGCAGCTTAAGCGGGGGGACCTACGAGCAGTACTTC. The chain combines TRBV5-1 with TRBJ2-7; 9 bases match TRBD2. There are 14 residues in the CDR3. The germline V gene encodes CDR1 SGHRS and CDR2 YFSETQ. The ends lost 2 bases at V and 2 bases at J; junction bases unmatched: 2.

V usage is TRBV13 and J usage is TRBJ1-1; TRBD1 is a possible D gene (5 bases). Trimming took off 5 bases at V and 0 bases at J, with 19 bases between the two ends. The CDR3 runs 17 residues. Germline V gives CDR1 PRHDT, CDR2 FYEKMQ (reference sequence). CDR3 in DNA: TGTGCCAGCAGCCAACACGACTGGGGGGGGATGAACACTGAAGCTTTCTTT. Its translation is CASSQHDWGGMNTEAFF.

The chain links TRBV7-3 to TRBJ2-3; D unclear. The V end was cut by 0 bases, the J end by 4 bases, with 5 bases between. Germline V gives CDR1 SGHTA, CDR2 FQGTGA. This CDR3 region has 13 residues. CDR3 DNA: TGTGCCAGCAGCTTAACGTTCGCAGATACGCAGTATTTT. Residues: CASSLTFADTQYF.

Only a few counts were recorded for this clone. The chain combines TRBV27 with TRBJ1-2, with 9 positions matching TRBD1. Germline CDR1 and CDR2: MNHEY and SMNVEV (reference sequence). The CDR3 extends over 14 amino acids. The junction had 8 bases not matched to a gene; V was cut back by 6 bases and J by 6 bases. This chain's CDR3 is CASSHRGRGDGYTF. In nucleotides, the CDR3 is TGTGCCAGCAGCCACAGGGGGCGAGGCGATGGCTACACCTTC.